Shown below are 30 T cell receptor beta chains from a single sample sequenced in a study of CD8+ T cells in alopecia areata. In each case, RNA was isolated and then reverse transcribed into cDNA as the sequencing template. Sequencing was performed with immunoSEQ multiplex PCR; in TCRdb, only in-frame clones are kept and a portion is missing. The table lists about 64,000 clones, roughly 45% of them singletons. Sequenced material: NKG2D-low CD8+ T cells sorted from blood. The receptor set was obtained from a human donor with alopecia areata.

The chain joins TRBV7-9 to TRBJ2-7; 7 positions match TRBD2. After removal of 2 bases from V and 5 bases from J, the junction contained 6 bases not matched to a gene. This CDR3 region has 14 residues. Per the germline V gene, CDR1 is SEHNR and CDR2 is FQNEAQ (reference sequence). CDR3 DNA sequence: TGTGCCAGCAGCTTAACCCGGGAGGTGAACGAGCAGTACTTC. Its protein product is CASSLTREVNEQYF.

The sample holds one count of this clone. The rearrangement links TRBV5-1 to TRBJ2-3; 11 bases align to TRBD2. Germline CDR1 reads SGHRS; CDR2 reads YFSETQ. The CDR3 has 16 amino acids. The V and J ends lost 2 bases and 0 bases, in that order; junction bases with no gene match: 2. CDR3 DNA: TGCGCCAGCAGCTTCCGACTAGCGGGGAGCACAGATACGCAGTATTTT. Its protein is CASSFRLAGSTDTQYF.

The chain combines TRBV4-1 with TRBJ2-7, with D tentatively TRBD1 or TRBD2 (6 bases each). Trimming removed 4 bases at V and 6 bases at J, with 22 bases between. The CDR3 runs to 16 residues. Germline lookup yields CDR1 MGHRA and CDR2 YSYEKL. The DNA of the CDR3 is TGCGCCAGCAGCCTCGTAGGGGGTGGCGGGACGGGCGAGCAGTACTTC. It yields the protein CASSLVGGGGTGEQYF.

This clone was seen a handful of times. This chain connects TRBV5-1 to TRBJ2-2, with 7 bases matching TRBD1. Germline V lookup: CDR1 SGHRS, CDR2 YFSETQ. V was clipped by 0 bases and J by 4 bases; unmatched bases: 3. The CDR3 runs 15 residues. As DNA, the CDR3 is TGCGCCAGCAGCTTGGAGGGGACAGTCACCGGGGAGCTGTTTTTT. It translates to CASSLEGTVTGELFF.

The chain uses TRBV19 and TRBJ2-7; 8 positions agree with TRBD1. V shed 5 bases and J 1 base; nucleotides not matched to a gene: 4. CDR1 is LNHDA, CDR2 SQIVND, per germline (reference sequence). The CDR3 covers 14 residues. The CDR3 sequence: CASSPTGASYEQYF. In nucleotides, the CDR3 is TGTGCCAGTAGTCCGACAGGGGCTTCCTACGAGCAGTACTTC.

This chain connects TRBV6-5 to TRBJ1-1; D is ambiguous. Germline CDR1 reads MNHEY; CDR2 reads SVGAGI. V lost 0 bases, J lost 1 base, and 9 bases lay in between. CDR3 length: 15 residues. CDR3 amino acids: CASSYSTVQNTEAFF. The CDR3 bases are TGTGCCAGCAGTTACTCTACTGTGCAGAACACTGAAGCTTTCTTT.

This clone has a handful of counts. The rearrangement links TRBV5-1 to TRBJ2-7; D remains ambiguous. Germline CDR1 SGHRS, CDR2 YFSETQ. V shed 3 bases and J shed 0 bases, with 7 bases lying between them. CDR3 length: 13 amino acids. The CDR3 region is CASSSDLSYEQYF. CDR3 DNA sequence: TGCGCCAGCAGCTCGGACCTCTCCTACGAGCAGTACTTC. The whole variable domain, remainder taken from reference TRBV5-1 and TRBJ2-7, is KAGVTQTPRYLIKTRGQQVTLSCSPISGHRSVSWYQQTPGQGLQFLFEYFSETQRNKGNFPGRFSGRQFSNSRSEMNVSTLELGDSALYLCASSSDLSYEQYFGPGTRLTVT.

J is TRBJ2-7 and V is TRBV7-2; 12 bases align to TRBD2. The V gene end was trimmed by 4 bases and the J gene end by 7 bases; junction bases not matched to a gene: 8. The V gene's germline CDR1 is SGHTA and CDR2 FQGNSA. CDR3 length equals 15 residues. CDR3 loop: CASSSLAGGFGEQYF. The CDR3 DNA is TGTGCCAGCAGCTCACTAGCGGGAGGTTTCGGAGAGCAGTACTTC.

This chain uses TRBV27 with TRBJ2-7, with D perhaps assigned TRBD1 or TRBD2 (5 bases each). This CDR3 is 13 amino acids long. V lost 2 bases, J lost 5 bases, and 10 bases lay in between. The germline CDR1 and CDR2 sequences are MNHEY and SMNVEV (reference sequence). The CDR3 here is CASSLGWGNEQYF. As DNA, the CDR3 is TGTGCCAGCAGTTTAGGATGGGGGAACGAGCAGTACTTC.

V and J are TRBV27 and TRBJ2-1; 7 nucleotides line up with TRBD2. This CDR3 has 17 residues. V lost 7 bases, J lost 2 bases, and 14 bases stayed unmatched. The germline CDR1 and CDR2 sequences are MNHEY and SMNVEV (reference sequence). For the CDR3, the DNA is TGTGCCAGCATCCCGTGGGGGGGAGTCAGGCCCTACAATGAGCAGTTCTTC. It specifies CASIPWGGVRPYNEQFF.

In nucleotides, the CDR3 is TGTGCCAGCAGCCCGATAGGACAGGGATGGGATCAGCCCCAGCATTTT. It codes for CASSPIGQGWDQPQHF. V gene TRBV7-9 combines with J gene TRBJ1-5; 8 nucleotides align to TRBD1. The CDR3 runs to 16 residues. The junction had 11 bases not matched to a gene; V was cut back by 5 bases and J by 5 bases. In germline, CDR1 is SEHNR, CDR2 FQNEAQ (reference sequence). Full variable domain (rest looked up from reference TRBV7-9 and TRBJ1-5): DTGVSQNPRHKITKRGQNVTFRCDPISEHNRLYWYRQTLGQGPEFLTYFQNEAQLEKSRLLSDRFSAERPKGSFSTLEIQRTEQGDSAMYLCASSPIGQGWDQPQHFGDGTRLSIL.

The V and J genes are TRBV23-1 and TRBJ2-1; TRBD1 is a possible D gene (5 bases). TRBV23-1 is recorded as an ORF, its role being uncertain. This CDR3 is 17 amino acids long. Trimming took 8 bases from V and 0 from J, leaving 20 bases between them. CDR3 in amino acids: CASLMESRVSSYNEQFF. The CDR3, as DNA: TGCGCCAGCCTAATGGAAAGCAGGGTTAGCTCCTACAATGAGCAGTTCTTC.

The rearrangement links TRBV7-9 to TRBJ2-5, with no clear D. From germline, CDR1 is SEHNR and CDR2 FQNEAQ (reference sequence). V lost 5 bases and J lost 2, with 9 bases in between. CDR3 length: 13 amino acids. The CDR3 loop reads CASSQKGQETQYF. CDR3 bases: TGTGCCAGCAGCCAGAAAGGGCAAGAGACCCAGTACTTC. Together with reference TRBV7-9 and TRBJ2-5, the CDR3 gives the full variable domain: DTGVSQNPRHKITKRGQNVTFRCDPISEHNRLYWYRQTLGQGPEFLTYFQNEAQLEKSRLLSDRFSAERPKGSFSTLEIQRTEQGDSAMYLCASSQKGQETQYFGPGTRLLVL.

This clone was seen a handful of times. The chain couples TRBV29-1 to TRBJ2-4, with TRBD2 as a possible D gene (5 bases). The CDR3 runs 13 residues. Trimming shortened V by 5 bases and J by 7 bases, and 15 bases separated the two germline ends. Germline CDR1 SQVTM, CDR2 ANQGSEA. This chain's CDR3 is CSVYTSTTNIQYF. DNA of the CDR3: TGCAGCGTTTACACCTCGACTACCAACATTCAGTACTTC.

CDR3 DNA sequence: TGTGCCAGCAGCTTAGAGGCGTCTCCAGATACGCAGTATTTT. Translated: CASSLEASPDTQYF. The J gene is TRBJ2-3, the V gene TRBV7-9; no firm D call. This CDR3 is 14 amino acids long. Germline CDR1 and CDR2: SEHNR and FQNEAQ (reference sequence). V was pared by 1 base and J by 4 bases, with 9 bases between.

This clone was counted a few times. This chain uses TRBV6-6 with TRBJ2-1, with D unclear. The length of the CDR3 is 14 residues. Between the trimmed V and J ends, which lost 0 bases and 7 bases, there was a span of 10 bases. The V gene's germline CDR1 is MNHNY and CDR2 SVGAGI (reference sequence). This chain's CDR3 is CASSYSIPANEQFF. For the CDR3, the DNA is TGTGCCAGCAGTTACTCGATCCCAGCAAATGAGCAGTTCTTC.

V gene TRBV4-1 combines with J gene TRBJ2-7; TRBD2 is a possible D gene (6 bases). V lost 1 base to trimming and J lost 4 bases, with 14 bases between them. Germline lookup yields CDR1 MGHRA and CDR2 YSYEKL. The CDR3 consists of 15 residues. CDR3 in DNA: TGCGCCAGCAGCCAAGCCTGGGGGAGGAATTACGAGCAGTACTTC. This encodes CASSQAWGRNYEQYF.

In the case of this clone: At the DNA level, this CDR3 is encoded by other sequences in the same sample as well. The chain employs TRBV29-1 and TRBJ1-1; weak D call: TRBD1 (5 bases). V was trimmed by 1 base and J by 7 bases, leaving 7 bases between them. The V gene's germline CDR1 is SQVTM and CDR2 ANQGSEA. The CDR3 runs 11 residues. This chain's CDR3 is CSVEGRDEAFF. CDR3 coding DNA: TGCAGCGTTGAAGGCAGGGATGAAGCTTTCTTT.

CDR3 nucleotides: TGCAGCGTTGATACTCACACTGAAGCTTTCTTT. This translates into CSVDTHTEAFF. The V call is TRBV29-1, the J call TRBJ1-1; D is undetermined. The V gene's germline CDR1 is SQVTM and CDR2 ANQGSEA. Trimming pared 3 bases from V and 3 bases from J, leaving 5 bases between. The CDR3 is 11 amino acids.

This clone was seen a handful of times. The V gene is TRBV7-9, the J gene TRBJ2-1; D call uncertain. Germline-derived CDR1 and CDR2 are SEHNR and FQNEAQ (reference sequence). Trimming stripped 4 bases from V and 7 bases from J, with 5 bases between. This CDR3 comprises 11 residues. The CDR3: CASSSRNEQFF. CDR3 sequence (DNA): TGTGCCAGCAGCTCGCGGAATGAGCAGTTCTTC.

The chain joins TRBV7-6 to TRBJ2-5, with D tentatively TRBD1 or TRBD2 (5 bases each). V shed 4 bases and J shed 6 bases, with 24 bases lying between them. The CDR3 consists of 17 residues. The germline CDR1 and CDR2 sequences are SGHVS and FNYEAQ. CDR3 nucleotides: TGTGCCAGCAGCTCACAGCCCCGGGACCCGGGATTCCAGACCCAGTACTTC. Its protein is CASSSQPRDPGFQTQYF. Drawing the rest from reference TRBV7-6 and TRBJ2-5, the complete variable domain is GAGVSQSPRYKVTKRGQDVALRCDPISGHVSLYWYRQALGQGPEFLTYFNYEAQQDKSGLPNDRFSAERPEGSISTLTIQRTEQRDSAMYRCASSSQPRDPGFQTQYFGPGTRLLVL.

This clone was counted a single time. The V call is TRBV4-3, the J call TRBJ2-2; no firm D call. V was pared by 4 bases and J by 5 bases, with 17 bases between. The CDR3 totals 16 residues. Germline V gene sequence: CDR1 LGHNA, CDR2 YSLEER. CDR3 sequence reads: CASSLTAQRVTGELFF. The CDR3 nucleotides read TGCGCCAGCAGCCTGACCGCTCAGCGAGTTACCGGGGAGCTGTTTTTT.

The CDR3 is CASSTGPTYGYTF. In nucleotides, the CDR3 is TGTGCCAGCAGCACCGGACCTACCTATGGCTACACCTTC. The chain joins TRBV7-9 to TRBJ1-2; no firm D call. From germline, CDR1 is SEHNR and CDR2 FQNEAQ (reference sequence). This CDR3 has 13 amino acids. V lost 5 bases and J lost 4, with 11 bases in between.

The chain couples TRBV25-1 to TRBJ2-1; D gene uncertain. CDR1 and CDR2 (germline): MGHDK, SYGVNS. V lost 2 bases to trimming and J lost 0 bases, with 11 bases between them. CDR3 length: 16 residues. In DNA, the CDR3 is TGTGCCAGCAGTGAACAGAGGATCAGCTCCTACAATGAGCAGTTCTTC. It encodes CASSEQRISSYNEQFF.

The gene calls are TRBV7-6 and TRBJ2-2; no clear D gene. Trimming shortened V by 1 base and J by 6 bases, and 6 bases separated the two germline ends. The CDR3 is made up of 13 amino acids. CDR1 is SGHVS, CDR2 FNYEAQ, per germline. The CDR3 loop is CASSLGASGELFF. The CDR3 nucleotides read TGTGCCAGCAGCTTAGGCGCTTCCGGGGAGCTGTTTTTT.

The CDR3: CAGTGQTQETQYF. In nucleotides, the CDR3 is TGTGCCGGCACGGGACAGACGCAAGAGACCCAGTACTTC. This chain uses TRBV2 with TRBJ2-5; 7 bases align to TRBD1. Per germline, CDR1 SNHLY and CDR2 FYNNEI. The CDR3 extends over 13 amino acids. V lost 11 bases, J lost 2 bases, and 8 bases stayed unmatched.

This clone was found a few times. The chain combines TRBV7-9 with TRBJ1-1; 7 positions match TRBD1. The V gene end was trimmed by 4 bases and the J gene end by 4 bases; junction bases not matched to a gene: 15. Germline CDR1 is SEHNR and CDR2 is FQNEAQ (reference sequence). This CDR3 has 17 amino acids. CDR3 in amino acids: CASSSATGAYGSTEAFF. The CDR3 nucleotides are TGTGCCAGCAGCTCGGCCACAGGGGCTTATGGGAGCACTGAAGCTTTCTTT.

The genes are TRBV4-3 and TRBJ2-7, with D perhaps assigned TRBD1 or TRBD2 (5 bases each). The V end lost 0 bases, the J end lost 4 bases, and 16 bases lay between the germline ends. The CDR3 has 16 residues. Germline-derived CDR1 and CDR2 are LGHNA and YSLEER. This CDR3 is CASSQEKGTLSYEQYF. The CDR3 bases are TGCGCCAGCAGCCAAGAGAAGGGGACCCTATCATACGAGCAGTACTTC.

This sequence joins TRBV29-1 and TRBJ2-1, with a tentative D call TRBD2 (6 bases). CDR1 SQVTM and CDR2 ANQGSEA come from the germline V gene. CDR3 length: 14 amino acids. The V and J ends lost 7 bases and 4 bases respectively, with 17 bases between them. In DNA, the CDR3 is TGCAGCGGGGGACCGGGACTCCGATACAATGAGCAGTTCTTC. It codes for CSGGPGLRYNEQFF.

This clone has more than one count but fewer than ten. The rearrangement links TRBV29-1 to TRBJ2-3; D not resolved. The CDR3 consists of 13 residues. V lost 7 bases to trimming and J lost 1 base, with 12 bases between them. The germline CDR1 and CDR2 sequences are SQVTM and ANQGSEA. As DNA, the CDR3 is TGCAGCGCCCAGGACCTCCGCACAGATACGCAGTATTTT. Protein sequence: CSAQDLRTDTQYF.